The following is a T cell receptor (beta chain) sequence with its context. Other nucleotide sequences from this sample produce the same CDR3. The CDR3 is 12 residues long. CDR1 is SQVTM and CDR2 is ANQGSEA in the germline V gene. V lost 1 base and J 2 bases, leaving 6 bases between the germline ends. In the naive CD8 group, cells lacked CD45RO and were positively selected for CCR7, so terminally differentiated effector memory CD45RA+ cells were left out. Method: immunoSEQ multiplex PCR; TCRdb's copy keeps in-frame clones and lacks some. The sample holds under 600,000 clones, 98% seen once. The data stem from a study of shared clonotypes between healthy human individuals.

Material: naive CD8+ T cells sorted from blood. The V gene is TRBV29-1, the J gene TRBJ2-7; no firm D call. The receptor comes from a man aged 25 to 40 in good health. The DNA of the CDR3 is TGCAGCGTTGAAGTCGGAACCTACGAGCAGTACTTC. Its protein product is CSVEVGTYEQYF.